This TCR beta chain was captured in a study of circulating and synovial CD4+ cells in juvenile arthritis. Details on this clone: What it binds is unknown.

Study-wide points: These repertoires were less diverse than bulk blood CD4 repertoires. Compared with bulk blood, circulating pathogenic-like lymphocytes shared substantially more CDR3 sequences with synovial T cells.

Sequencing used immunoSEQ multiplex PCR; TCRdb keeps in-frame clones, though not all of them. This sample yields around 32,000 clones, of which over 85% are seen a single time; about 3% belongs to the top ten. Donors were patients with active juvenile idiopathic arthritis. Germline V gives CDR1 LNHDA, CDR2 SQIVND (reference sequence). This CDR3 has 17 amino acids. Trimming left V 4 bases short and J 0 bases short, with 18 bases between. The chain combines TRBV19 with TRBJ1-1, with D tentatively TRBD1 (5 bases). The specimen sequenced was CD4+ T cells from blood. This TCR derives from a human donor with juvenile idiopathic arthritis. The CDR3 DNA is TGTGCCAGTAGTACCGCAAAGGGGCCACTATTGAACACTGAAGCTTTCTTT. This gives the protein CASSTAKGPLLNTEAFF.